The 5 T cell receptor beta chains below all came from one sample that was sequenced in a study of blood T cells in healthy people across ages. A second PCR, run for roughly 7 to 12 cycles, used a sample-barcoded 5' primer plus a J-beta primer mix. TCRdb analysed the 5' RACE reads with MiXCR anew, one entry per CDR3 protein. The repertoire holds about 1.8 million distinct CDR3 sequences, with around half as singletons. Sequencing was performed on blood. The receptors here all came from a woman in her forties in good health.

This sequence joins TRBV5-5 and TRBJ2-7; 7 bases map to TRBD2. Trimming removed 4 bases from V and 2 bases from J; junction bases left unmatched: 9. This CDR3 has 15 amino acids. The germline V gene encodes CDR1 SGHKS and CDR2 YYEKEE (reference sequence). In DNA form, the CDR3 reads TGTGCCAGCAGCCTCGGGGGGTCACTAACCTACGAGCAGTACTTC. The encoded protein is CASSLGGSLTYEQYF.

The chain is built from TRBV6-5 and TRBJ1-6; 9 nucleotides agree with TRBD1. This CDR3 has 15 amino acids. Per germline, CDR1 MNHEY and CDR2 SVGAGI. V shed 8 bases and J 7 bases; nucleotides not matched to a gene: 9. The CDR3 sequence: CASRETGGINSPLHF. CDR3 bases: TGTGCCAGCCGCGAAACAGGGGGCATCAATTCACCCCTCCACTTT.

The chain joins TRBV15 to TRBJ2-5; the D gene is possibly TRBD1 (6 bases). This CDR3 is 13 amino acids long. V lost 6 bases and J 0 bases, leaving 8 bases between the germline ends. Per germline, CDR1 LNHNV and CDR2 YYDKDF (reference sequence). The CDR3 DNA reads TGTGCCACCAGGGGGGACAACCAAGAGACCCAGTACTTC. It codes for CATRGDNQETQYF.

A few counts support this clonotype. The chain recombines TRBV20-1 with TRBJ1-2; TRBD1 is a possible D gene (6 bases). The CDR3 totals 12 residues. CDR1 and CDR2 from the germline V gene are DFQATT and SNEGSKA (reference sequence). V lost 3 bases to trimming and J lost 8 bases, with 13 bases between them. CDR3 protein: CSARIGGSGYTF. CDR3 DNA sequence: TGCAGTGCTAGGATCGGGGGCTCGGGCTACACCTTC.

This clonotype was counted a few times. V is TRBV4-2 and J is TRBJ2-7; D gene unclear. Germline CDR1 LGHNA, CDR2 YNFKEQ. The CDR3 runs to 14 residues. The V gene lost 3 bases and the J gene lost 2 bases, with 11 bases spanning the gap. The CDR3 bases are TGTGCCAGCAGCCAGGGTCTTACGGCCTACGAGCAGTACTTC. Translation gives CASSQGLTAYEQYF.